This is a list of T cell receptor beta chains from one sample in a study of neurological immune-mediated disorders. One entry per CDR3 protein results from TCRdb running MiXCR on the 5' RACE reads. This sample has 60,000 to 80,000 distinct CDR3 sequences; more than 4% occur once, and the top ten carry roughly 3.4%. Sequencing was carried out using PBMCs. The origin of the receptors is a woman aged 45-60 years with multiple sclerosis. Each CDR3 is given with its conserved first and last residue.

TRBV20-1,TRBJ2-3,CSAEVPGITTQYF
TRBV5-1,TRBJ1-2,CASSLLTGDDGYTF
TRBV4-1,TRBJ1-1,CASSQVFPANTEAFF
TRBV7-8,TRBJ1-5,CASSLGGQGGQPQHF
TRBV4-3,TRBJ2-1,CASSTELLRGDEQFF
TRBV9,TRBJ2-1,CASSVDPGTGGYEQFF
TRBV20-1,TRBJ2-2,CSARSQGAAGELFF
TRBV5-1,TRBJ2-3,CASSSLALSTDTQYF
TRBV15,TRBJ2-5,CATSRQRGRETQYF
TRBV4-1,TRBJ1-1,CASSHILISGSTEAFF
TRBV6-6,TRBJ2-1,CASSPLTGGPFNEQFF
TRBV11-2,TRBJ2-1,CASSLIWGQGARNEQFF
TRBV20-1,TRBJ1-1,CSAEQATSYTEAFF
TRBV6-2/TRBV6-3,TRBJ2-2,CASSDRRGSSGELFF
TRBV29-1,TRBJ1-2,CSVGGATAYGYTF
TRBV10-3,TRBJ1-6,CAIRGDSKHSPLNF
TRBV7-9,TRBJ2-6,CASSLGVSGANVLTF
TRBV19,TRBJ1-5,CASSIWGAWGQPQNF
TRBV16,TRBJ2-7,CASSQYPYEQYF
TRBV4-3,TRBJ1-5,CASSQDRGASRPQNF
TRBV20-1,TRBJ2-7,CSARDPLAGRHEQYF
TRBV9,TRBJ2-3,CASSPHPSSTDTQYF
TRBV5-5,TRBJ2-7,CASSVPGGNEQYF
TRBV7-6,TRBJ1-5,CASSLNPGAGNQPQHF
TRBV12-3/TRBV12-4,TRBJ1-1,CASSFNRVGEAFF
TRBV12-3/TRBV12-4,TRBJ1-4,CASSLRTGGNEKLFF
TRBV7-2,TRBJ1-5,CASSSVSGQGIQPQHF
TRBV6-6,TRBJ1-4,CASSSPEGPNEKLFF
TRBV5-1,TRBJ2-3,CASSAPSAGGILPQYF
TRBV6-2/TRBV6-3,TRBJ2-5,CASGWSDRQETQYF
TRBV9,TRBJ1-1,CASSVITGDTEAFF
TRBV5-5,TRBJ2-7,CASSLGQGMSYEQYF
TRBV20-1,TRBJ2-7,CSARPGGYEQYF
TRBV24-1,TRBJ2-4,CATSDSQAFKNIQYF
TRBV7-2,TRBJ1-1,CASSLRDGDMNTEAFF
TRBV29-1,TRBJ1-2,CSVESGGPANYGYTF